This record covers a single TCR beta chain. The antigen remains unidentified. The sample belongs to a study of T cell repertoires in cytomegalovirus infection. About the study: Epitope selection comprised recently identified HLA-C-restricted CMV epitopes and well-studied HLA-B-restricted CMV epitopes. Matching HLA type, along with CMV infection, was indicated by public TCR beta signatures.

Regarding the study as a whole: Ex vivo responses were dominated by HLA-C-restricted CMV-specific TCR beta clonotypes.

From the reads, TCRdb called clonotypes with MiXCR, one entry per CDR3 protein. This table holds 86,000 or so distinct CDR3 sequences, roughly a quarter found once. The CDR3 length is 15 residues. Germline V lookup: CDR1 MGHRA, CDR2 YSYEKL. Trimming took 3 bases from V and 5 from J; bases not matched to a gene: 6. The TCR comes from a human donor in good health (CMV status not recorded). Some clones in this sample may be carry-over from other donors' samples. The V call is TRBV4-1, the J call TRBJ1-2; 10 bases line up with TRBD1. The sample was CD8+ T cells from cultured PBMCs, taken from culture after CMV antigen stimulation. The CDR3 DNA sequence: TGCGCCAGCAGCCACCCCGGGACAGGGGAATATGGCTACACCTTC. Translating gives CASSHPGTGEYGYTF.